The subject of this entry is one T cell receptor beta chain. In germline, CDR1 is MNHEY, CDR2 SVGAGI. V lost 7 bases, J lost 0 bases, and 13 bases lay in between. The CDR3 has 15 amino acids. TCRdb's table, derived via immunoSEQ multiplex PCR, lists solely in-frame clones and lacks some. The table includes around 290,000 clones, 86% detected once. These data come from a study of blood T cell repertoires in COVID-19. Study in general: Nucleic acid was either cDNA or gDNA, and it came from T cells, B-cell-depleted T cells, or PBMCs.

The Seattle site enrolled patients during active infection and followed them longitudinally. The receptor comes from an older woman with COVID-19, enrolled during active disease. The chain recombines TRBV6-5 with TRBJ2-1; D gene unclear. Sequencing was carried out using peripheral blood. In DNA, the CDR3 is TGTGCCAGCACCCCACGCCGCAGCTCCTACAATGAGCAGTTCTTC. It specifies CASTPRRSSYNEQFF.